Below, one T cell receptor beta chain is given with its context. The CDR3 contains 15 residues. Germline CDR1 reads SGHNT; CDR2 reads YYREEE (reference sequence). The V and J ends lost 4 bases and 0 bases, in that order; junction bases with no gene match: 4. This table comes from immunoSEQ multiplex PCR, and its TCRdb copy is limited to in-frame clones, with some not included. Among 150,000 to 200,000 clones listed, 80% were seen once. The data were taken from a study of blood T cell repertoires in COVID-19. Input material: peripheral blood. The V gene is TRBV5-4, the J gene TRBJ2-7, with 10 bases identical to TRBD1. This receptor was identified in a man aged 55 to 70 with acute or convalescent COVID-19. The CDR3, as DNA: TGTGCCAGCAGCGGGGACAGGGGCTTCTCCTACGAGCAGTACTTC. Protein sequence: CASSGDRGFSYEQYF.